This T cell receptor (beta chain) is from a study of blood T cell repertoires in COVID-19. Data came from immunoSEQ multiplex PCR; TCRdb stores just in-frame clones and leaves some out. This sample has 130,000 to 150,000 clones, with around four fifths found just once. The CDR3 contains 16 residues. Trimming cost V 5 bases and J 0 bases; bases outside gene matches: 8. CDR1 LNHDA and CDR2 SQIVND come from the germline V gene (reference sequence). Sequencing was performed on peripheral blood. The chain has TRBV19 and TRBJ2-3, with 7 bases fitting TRBD1. The clonotype was recovered from a human donor in a cohort sampled during active COVID-19. The CDR3: CASSAKTGFSTDTQYF. The CDR3 DNA is TGTGCCAGTAGTGCAAAGACAGGGTTTAGCACAGATACGCAGTATTTT.